The clone carrying this TCR beta chain has more than one count but fewer than ten. Its antigen is still unknown. This entry comes from a study of T-cell memory formation after mild COVID-19. At the level of the study: The TCR clusters were mostly specific to one donor.

The germline V gene encodes CDR1 SGHNT and CDR2 YYREEE (reference sequence). The CDR3 loop spans 16 amino acids. J was trimmed by 2 bases and V by 0 bases; bases with no gene match: 6. 5'RACE primed at constant segments yielded TCR alpha and TCR beta cDNA libraries bearing sample barcodes and UMIs. One entry per CDR3 protein results from TCRdb running MiXCR on the 5' RACE reads. This repertoire shows about 400,000 distinct CDR3 sequences, about a sixth found once; its top ten account for 20% to 25%. The study, taken as a whole, reports: Of the contracting clones, CD4+ ones lay mainly in CM and EM, and CD8+ ones in EMRA. Cross-reactive memory appears to have joined, as suggested by some responding clones showing up in pre-infection memory.

This TCR was recovered from a young man who had mild COVID-19 (a few samples of this study predate the infection). Cell type and time point are not known. The specimen sequenced was PBMCs or a T cell subset sorted from them (not recorded which). The V call is TRBV5-4, the J call TRBJ2-3; 7 positions agree with TRBD2. CDR3 DNA sequence: TGTGCCAGCAGCTTGGTGTTGGCGGGGGACACAGATACGCAGTATTTT. Protein product: CASSLVLAGDTDTQYF.